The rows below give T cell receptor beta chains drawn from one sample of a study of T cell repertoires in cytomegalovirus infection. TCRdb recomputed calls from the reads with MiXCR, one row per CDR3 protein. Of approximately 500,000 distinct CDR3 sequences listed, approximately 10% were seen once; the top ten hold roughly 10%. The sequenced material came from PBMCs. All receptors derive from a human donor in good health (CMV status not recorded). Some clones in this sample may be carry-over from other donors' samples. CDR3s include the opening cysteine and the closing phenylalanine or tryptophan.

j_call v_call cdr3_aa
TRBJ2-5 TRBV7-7 CASSRRGGRETQYF
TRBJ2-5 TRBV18 CASSPLRAGQETQYF
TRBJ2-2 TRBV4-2 CASSQDWENTGELFF
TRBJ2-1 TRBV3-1 CASSQVPALAGGSREQFF
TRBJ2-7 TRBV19 CASTPRGKTYEQYF
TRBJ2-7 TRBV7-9 CASSLGAQHYEQYF
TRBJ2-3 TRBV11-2 CASSLLGGGLSDTQYF
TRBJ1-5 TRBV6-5 CASSRDSSNSNQPQHF
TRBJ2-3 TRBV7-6 CASSSVRQAGTDTQYF
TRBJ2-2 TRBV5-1 CASSPRVGDTGELFF
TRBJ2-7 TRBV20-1 CSARDQGQGSYEQYF
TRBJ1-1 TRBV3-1 CASSQDLTGRMNTEAFF
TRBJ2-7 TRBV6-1 CASRGISRDPYEQYF
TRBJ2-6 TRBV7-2 CASSLKGASGANVLTF
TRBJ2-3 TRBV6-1 CASTASGRWDTQYF
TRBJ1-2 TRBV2 CASRPESSVYGYTF
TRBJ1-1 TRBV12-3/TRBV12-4 CASRPGTDGTEAFF
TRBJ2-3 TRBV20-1 CSASDRWDTDTQYF
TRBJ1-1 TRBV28 CASSSGQIYTEAFF
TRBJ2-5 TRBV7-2 CASSLNGGRGIETQYF
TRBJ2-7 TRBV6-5 CASSRYSTGGYEQYF
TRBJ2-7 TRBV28 CATVPQRAANEQYF
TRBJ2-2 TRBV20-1 CSADDPAREANTGELFF
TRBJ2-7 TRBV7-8 CASSRPGGGQYF
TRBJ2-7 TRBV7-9 CASSHPGDRLYEQYF
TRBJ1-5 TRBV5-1 CARSRRGQRQPQHF
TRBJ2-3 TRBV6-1 CASSVPDTQYF
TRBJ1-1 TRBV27 CASSLSRVNTEAFF
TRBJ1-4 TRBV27 CASSLRGSREKLFF
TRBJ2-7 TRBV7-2 CASSLSPRAPYEQYF
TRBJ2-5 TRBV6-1 CASSQGQARETQYF
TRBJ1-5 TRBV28 CASSSASRGNQPQHF
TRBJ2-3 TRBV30 CAWSRASGEISDTQYF
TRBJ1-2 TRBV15 CATSRDNGSGGYTF
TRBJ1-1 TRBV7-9 CASSLALGGPREAFF
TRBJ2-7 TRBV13 CASRPGSGRAAYEQYF
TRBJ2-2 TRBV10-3 CAISEASGITGELFF
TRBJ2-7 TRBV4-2 CASSQEARTTYEQYF
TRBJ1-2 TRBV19 CASSESGRSNYGYTF
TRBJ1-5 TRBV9 CASSLEGGVGQPQHF
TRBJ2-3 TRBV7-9 CASSLSLGPMAGSSTDTQYF
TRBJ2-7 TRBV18 CASSPYRTSGTKGGSYEQYF
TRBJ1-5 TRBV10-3 CAISGGQAGNNQPQHF
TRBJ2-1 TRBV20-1 CSARAPIPMGNEQFF
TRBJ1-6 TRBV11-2 CASSLDGQGSSPLHF
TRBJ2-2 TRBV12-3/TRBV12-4 CASRDRNTGELFF
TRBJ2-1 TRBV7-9 CASSLVAAGASFYNEQFF
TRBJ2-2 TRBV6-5 CARPTEPGSGELFF